A single sample gave rise to the 19 T cell receptor beta chains below, sequenced in a study of T cell responses to AZD1222 COVID-19 vaccine. The data were produced by immunoSEQ multiplex PCR, yet TCRdb's version contains in-frame clones alone and is incomplete. Of around 110,000 clones listed, 70% to 90% are singletons. Material: peripheral blood, obtained on day 0 of AZD1222 vaccination. Receptors were obtained from an adult in good health.

The J gene is TRBJ2-5, the V gene TRBV5-1; possible D gene TRBD2, 6 bases. V lost 0 bases and J 4 bases, leaving 16 bases between the germline ends. The CDR3 has 16 residues. Looked up from germline, CDR1 is SGHRS and CDR2 is YFSETQ. The CDR3 bases are TGCGCCAGCAGCTTGGGGTTAGGCGGGGTAGGAGAGACCCAGTACTTC. Translated, it gives CASSLGLGGVGETQYF. Full variable domain (remainder filled in from reference TRBV5-1 and TRBJ2-5): KAGVTQTPRYLIKTRGQQVTLSCSPISGHRSVSWYQQTPGQGLQFLFEYFSETQRNKGNFPGRFSGRQFSNSRSEMNVSTLELGDSALYLCASSLGLGGVGETQYFGPGTRLLVL.

This clone was seen only once. This chain connects TRBV7-9 to TRBJ1-2, with 12 nucleotides matching TRBD1. Germline V gene data show CDR1 as SEHNR and CDR2 as FQNEAQ (reference sequence). CDR3 length equals 15 residues. J lost 7 bases, V lost 5 bases, and 8 bases had no gene match. CDR3 nucleotide sequence: TGTGCCAGCAGCCCACCGGGACAGGGGGCCGGTGGCTACACCTTC. Translating gives CASSPPGQGAGGYTF.

This chain connects TRBV12-3 or TRBV12-4 to TRBJ1-1; D remains ambiguous. This CDR3 has 13 residues. V gave up 7 bases and J gave up 6 bases, with 15 bases separating them. The CDR3 region has the DNA TGTGCCAGCAATCTACACCGGAGCGCTGAAGCTTTCTTT. Translation: CASNLHRSAEAFF.

This sequence joins TRBV7-9 and TRBJ2-1, with TRBD1 matching over 9 bases. This CDR3 is 14 amino acids long. Per germline, CDR1 SEHNR and CDR2 FQNEAQ (reference sequence). V trimming: 4 bases; J trimming: 12 bases; junction bases outside the gene matches: 10. CDR3 nucleotide sequence: TGTGCCAGCAGCTACGGGGACAGGGCCGATGGGCAGTTCTTC. Its translation: CASSYGDRADGQFF.

CDR3 protein: CASSMDRGNYGYTF. CDR3 nucleotides: TGTGCCAGCAGCATGGACAGGGGTAACTATGGCTACACCTTC. The chain carries TRBV5-5 and TRBJ1-2; 9 nucleotides match TRBD1. Germline V gene lookup returns CDR1 SGHKS and CDR2 YYEKEE (reference sequence). The CDR3 has 14 amino acids. With 4 bases clipped from V and 1 base from J, the junction kept 2 bases outside the gene matches.

The gene calls are TRBV5-6 and TRBJ1-4, with 7 bases fitting TRBD1. Germline values: CDR1 SGHDT, CDR2 YYEEEE. Trimming removed 1 base from V and 7 bases from J; junction bases left unmatched: 4. The CDR3 is made up of 14 amino acids. CDR3 sequence: CASSLRDRVEKLFF. CDR3 in DNA: TGTGCCAGCAGCTTGCGCGACAGGGTTGAAAAACTGTTTTTT. Variable domain in full (rest from reference TRBV5-6 and TRBJ1-4): DAGVTQSPTHLIKTRGQQVTLRCSPKSGHDTVSWYQQALGQGPQFIFQYYEEEERQRGNFPDRFSGHQFPNYSSELNVNALLLGDSALYLCASSLRDRVEKLFFGSGTQLSVL.

Here the CDR3 DNA reads TGTGCCAGCAGTTTAGTAGGGGCGGGCTATGGCTACACCTTC. Its protein is CASSLVGAGYGYTF. V usage is TRBV27 and J usage is TRBJ1-2, with D perhaps TRBD1 (5 bases). V was cut by 2 bases and J by 4 bases, with 11 bases left in between. Germline V CDR1 and CDR2: MNHEY, SMNVEV (reference sequence). CDR3 size: 14 residues.

The chain joins TRBV9 to TRBJ2-7, with D possibly being TRBD1 (6 bases). Trimming stripped 0 bases from V and 6 bases from J, with 13 bases between. The CDR3 length is 14 residues. Germline CDR1 SGDLS, CDR2 YYNGEE. CDR3 in DNA: TGTGCCAGCAGCGTAGTTTCGCAGGGGAGCGAGCAGTACTTC. It encodes CASSVVSQGSEQYF.

The sample holds a few counts of this clone. Other DNA sequences in this specimen translate into the identical CDR3. The chain couples TRBV7-2 to TRBJ1-1; a possible D gene is TRBD1 (5 bases). This CDR3 has 13 amino acids. V gave up 5 bases and J gave up 1 base, with 8 bases separating them. From germline, CDR1 is SGHTA and CDR2 FQGNSA. CDR3 residues: CASSHGGNTEAFF. The CDR3 region has the DNA TGTGCCAGCAGCCACGGGGGGAACACTGAAGCTTTCTTT.

CDR3 protein: CASSFGRDTNYEQYF. The CDR3 DNA follows: TGTGCCAGCAGCTTTGGAAGGGACACCAACTACGAGCAGTACTTC. This rearrangement joins TRBV5-4 to TRBJ2-7; D may be TRBD1 (6 bases). The CDR3 has 15 residues. CDR1 is SGHNT, CDR2 YYREEE, per germline (reference sequence). V shed 2 bases and J shed 3 bases, with 15 bases lying between them.

The rearrangement uses TRBV7-8 and TRBJ2-7; a weak D match, TRBD2 (6 bases). This CDR3 is 14 amino acids long. V was shortened by 5 bases and J by 3 bases, with 14 bases between the two germline ends. Germline lookup yields CDR1 SGHVS and CDR2 FQNEAQ. The CDR3: CASSPSGSGYEQYF. The CDR3 nucleotides are TGTGCCAGCAGCCCGAGTGGTAGCGGCTACGAGCAGTACTTC. Combining the CDR3 with reference TRBV7-8 and TRBJ2-7 gives the whole variable domain GAGVSQSPRYKVAKRGQDVALRCDPISGHVSLFWYQQALGQGPEFLTYFQNEAQLDKSGLPSDRFFAERPEGSVSTLKIQRTQQEDSAVYLCASSPSGSGYEQYFGPGTRLTVT.

This chain uses TRBV4-2 with TRBJ2-1; TRBD2 matches 10 bases. With 4 bases clipped from V and 4 bases from J, the junction kept 4 bases outside the gene matches. CDR1 and CDR2 (germline): LGHNA, YNFKEQ. This CDR3 is 15 amino acids long. The CDR3 DNA reads as TGTGCCAGCAGCCTACTAGCGGGGCTTTACAATGAGCAGTTCTTC. This gives the protein CASSLLAGLYNEQFF.

This sequence joins TRBV6-2 or TRBV6-3 and TRBJ2-6; D is perhaps TRBD1 (6 bases). The CDR3 consists of 15 residues. The germline CDR1 and CDR2 sequences are MNHEY and SVGEGT. The V and J ends lost 6 bases and 2 bases respectively, with 11 bases between them. CDR3 DNA: TGTGCCAGCAGACCTACAGGGACTGGGGCCAACGTCCTGACTTTC. It codes for CASRPTGTGANVLTF.

The V gene is TRBV19, the J gene TRBJ2-1, with TRBD2 as a possible D gene (5 bases). Germline loops: CDR1 LNHDA, CDR2 SQIVND (reference sequence). The CDR3 sequence is 13 residues long. Trimming stripped 10 bases from V and 4 bases from J, with 14 bases between. The CDR3, as DNA: TGTGCCACCCGGGATCTTGTTTACAATGAGCAGTTCTTC. It specifies CATRDLVYNEQFF.

V usage is TRBV29-1 and J usage is TRBJ2-7; D is unclear. CDR1 and CDR2 from the germline V gene are SQVTM and ANQGSEA. With 0 bases removed from V and 9 bases from J, the gap between germline ends came to 6 bases. CDR3 length equals 10 residues. CDR3 coding DNA: TGCAGCGTTGAAGAGGCAGGGCAGTACTTC. Translation: CSVEEAGQYF.

The chain carries TRBV23-1 and TRBJ1-5; D gene unclear. TRBV23-1 is assigned to the ORF class and has an uncertain function. The CDR3 length is 16 residues. V was cut by 2 bases and J by 1 base, with 12 bases left in between. Here the CDR3 DNA reads TGCGCCAGCAGTCAAATAATGCGTGGCAGCAATCAGCCCCAGCATTTT. Protein: CASSQIMRGSNQPQHF.

This clone was counted only a few times. The chain couples TRBV18 to TRBJ1-5; 11 positions agree with TRBD1. V lost 5 bases and J lost 6; bases outside the gene matches: 3. The CDR3 is 14 residues long. Germline V gene data show CDR1 as KGHSH and CDR2 as LQKENI. The CDR3 DNA reads as TGTGCCAGCTCAGCCGGACAGGGGGCTCAGCCCCAGCATTTT. It encodes CASSAGQGAQPQHF.

The gene calls are TRBV6-9 and TRBJ1-1; D gene unclear. Between the trimmed V and J ends, which lost 4 bases and 1 base, there was a span of 7 bases. CDR3 length: 13 residues. Germline-derived CDR1 and CDR2 are MNHGY and SVAAGI. The CDR3 coding sequence is TGTGCCAGCAGTTCCACCTGGAACACTGAAGCTTTCTTT. Amino acid sequence: CASSSTWNTEAFF.

The sample holds a few counts of this clone. The chain is built from TRBV5-8 and TRBJ1-6; D remains unclear. Trimming removed 0 bases at V and 1 base at J, with 2 bases between. The CDR3 is 14 residues long. Germline loops: CDR1 SGHTS, CDR2 YDEGEE. The CDR3 DNA sequence: TGTGCCAGCAGCTTGGGGTCCTATAATTCACCCCTCCACTTT. Translating it yields CASSLGSYNSPLHF.